This T cell receptor beta chain originates from a study of blood T cell repertoires in COVID-19. In the study overall: Researchers got acute and convalescent COVID-19 samples from the United States, Italy and Spain. T cells, B-cell-depleted T cells, or PBMCs supplied cDNA or gDNA.

In the original analysis: Estimated nucleated cell counts came from reference gene primer amplification. The method was immunoSEQ multiplex PCR; TCRdb's version includes in-frame clones alone and lacks a portion of them. V and J calls and clone size come straight from that table; D and trimming were deduced from the DNA. The repertoire consists of approximately 210,000 clones, with around 81% occurring once and the leading ten covering approximately 9%. Individuals aged roughly 18 to 95 years were recruited from 24 US areas. With V trimmed by 6 bases and J by 7 bases, 5 bases remained unmatched. CDR1 is SGHTA and CDR2 is FQGNSA in the germline V gene. This CDR3 contains 14 residues. The sample holds a few counts of this clone.

Sequenced: PBMCs or T cells enriched from blood (not recorded which). The receptor was isolated from a woman aged 50 to 60 with acute COVID-19. This sequence joins TRBV7-2 and TRBJ2-2, with 10 bases identical to TRBD2. CDR3 sequence reads: CASSSSGSFGELFF. CDR3 DNA sequence: TGTGCCAGCAGTTCTAGCGGGAGTTTCGGGGAGCTGTTTTTT.